The 31 T cell receptor beta chains below were found in one sample sequenced in a study listed by TCRdb under 2016. The library was generated by RT-PCR. The sample was run on an Illumina MiSeq. TCRdb reanalyzed the raw reads on its own, using fastp at Q25 for trimming and MiXCR for clone calling, and kept in-frame beta chains. Each record represents a unique CDR3 protein, reported with the most common genes and DNA among its rows. For this sample there are about 680,000 distinct CDR3 sequences; more than 13% appear just once. Together, the top ten hold 3.6% of the sample. What was sequenced was memory CD4+ T cells from blood. Receptors were obtained from a female donor in good health, serving as a healthy control.

This chain joins TRBV4-1 and TRBJ1-1; 7 nucleotides agree with TRBD1. The germline CDR1 and CDR2 sequences are MGHRA and YSYEKL. J lost 10 bases, V lost 4 bases, and 15 bases had no gene match. The CDR3 sequence is 15 residues long. The CDR3 region is CASSLNPTGSDVAFF. The CDR3 region has the DNA TGCGCCAGCAGCCTAAACCCGACAGGGAGCGATGTAGCTTTCTTT.

V usage is TRBV20-1 and J usage is TRBJ1-1; 7 bases are a match to TRBD1. The V segment lost 5 bases and the J segment 4 bases; nucleotides outside the gene matches: 13. The CDR3 runs 15 residues. The germline V gene has CDR1 DFQATT and CDR2 SNEGSKA (reference sequence). The CDR3 coding sequence is TGCAGTGCTCTCGGGGCGACAGGGTCGTCCACTGAAGCTTTCTTT. Translation gives CSALGATGSSTEAFF.

The chain uses TRBV24-1 and TRBJ2-3, with 7 bases matching TRBD2. Germline V gives CDR1 KGHDR, CDR2 SFDVKD. Unmatched junction bases numbered 7, after V lost 4 bases and J lost 4 bases. The CDR3 spans 15 residues. The CDR3 DNA follows: TGTGCCACCAGTGACTTAGCGGGTTTACCAGATACGCAGTATTTT. Protein product: CATSDLAGLPDTQYF.

This clonotype has a handful of counts. The chain links TRBV5-1 to TRBJ2-7; the match to TRBD1 covers 7 bases. V was clipped by 4 bases and J by 6 bases; unmatched bases: 13. The CDR3 extends over 15 amino acids. Germline V gene sequence: CDR1 SGHRS, CDR2 YFSETQ. The CDR3 DNA is TGCGCCAGCAGCGAGCGCCCGACAGGGCGAACCGAGCAGTACTTC. This translates into CASSERPTGRTEQYF.

The chain is built from TRBV18 and TRBJ1-1; 8 nucleotides agree with TRBD1. In germline, CDR1 is KGHSH, CDR2 LQKENI. The junction had 2 bases not matched to a gene; V was cut back by 0 bases and J by 2 bases. This CDR3 is built from 15 residues. CDR3 loop: CASSPPQGANTEAFF. CDR3 coding DNA: TGTGCCAGCTCACCACCGCAGGGGGCAAACACTGAAGCTTTCTTT.

J is TRBJ2-7 and V is TRBV10-2, with 7 bases identical to TRBD2. In germline, CDR1 is WSHSY, CDR2 SAAADI. The J segment lost 1 base and the V segment lost 6 bases, leaving 6 bases of the junction unmatched. The length of the CDR3 is 14 residues. The CDR3 DNA reads TGCGCCAGCAGATCGGGAGGTTGGTCCTACGAGCAGTACTTC. It encodes CASRSGGWSYEQYF.

V is TRBV4-2 and J is TRBJ1-5; perhaps TRBD1 as D (6 bases). CDR1 and CDR2 (germline): LGHNA, YNFKEQ. The V end lost 4 bases, the J end lost 5 bases, and 12 bases lay between the germline ends. CDR3 length equals 14 residues. This chain's CDR3 is CASSPGTNDQPQHF. In nucleotides, the CDR3 is TGTGCCAGCAGCCCCGGGACAAACGATCAGCCCCAGCATTTT.

Written as DNA, the CDR3 is TGCAGTGCTAGAGGCTTAGCGGGAGCCCCAGGGACCCAGTACTTC. Translation: CSARGLAGAPGTQYF. The genes are TRBV20-1 and TRBJ2-5, with 9 positions matching TRBD2. V was clipped by 1 base and J by 7 bases; unmatched bases: 10. This CDR3 spans 15 amino acids. CDR1 and CDR2 (germline): DFQATT, SNEGSKA (reference sequence).

The rearrangement uses TRBV6-2 or TRBV6-3 and TRBJ1-1, with 8 positions matching TRBD1. V lost 4 bases and J lost 7; bases outside the gene matches: 11. This CDR3 spans 15 amino acids. Germline V lookup: CDR1 MNHEY, CDR2 SVGEGT. The CDR3 is CASSSHSTGGGEAFF. The CDR3 DNA reads TGTGCCAGCAGTTCCCACTCAACAGGGGGGGGTGAAGCTTTCTTT.

This clonotype was observed many times. This chain connects TRBV6-5 to TRBJ2-3; D tentatively fits TRBD1 or TRBD2 (5 bases each). The ends were cut back, 11 bases at V and 3 bases at J, with 21 bases in the middle. Germline V lookup: CDR1 MNHEY, CDR2 SVGAGI. CDR3 length: 15 amino acids. The CDR3 spells CAVKPSGHPTDTQYF. DNA of the CDR3: TGTGCCGTCAAACCATCGGGGCATCCGACAGATACGCAGTATTTT.

The chain has TRBV20-1 and TRBJ2-7; D gene uncertain. Germline assignment: CDR1 DFQATT and CDR2 SNEGSKA (reference sequence). V lost 3 bases and J 9 bases, leaving 24 bases between the germline ends. The CDR3 has 15 amino acids. The CDR3 is CSASDLRATLNPQYF. The CDR3 nucleotides are TGCAGTGCTAGTGACCTCCGGGCAACCTTAAACCCGCAGTACTTC.

This clonotype was recorded many times. The V and J genes are TRBV6-5 and TRBJ2-1; TRBD1 or TRBD2 may be the D gene (5 bases each). Per the germline V gene, CDR1 is MNHEY and CDR2 is SVGAGI. CDR3 length: 13 residues. V dropped 6 bases and J dropped 13 bases, with 19 bases sitting between them. The CDR3 nucleotides read TGTGCCAGCAGCGTAAGTTTAGGGGACGCCCAGTTCTTC. This encodes CASSVSLGDAQFF.

At least ten counts were recorded for this clonotype. The chain uses TRBV20-1 and TRBJ2-2; D is unclear. V was clipped by 3 bases and J by 6 bases, with 11 bases between them. This CDR3 region has 13 residues. Per the germline V gene, CDR1 is DFQATT and CDR2 is SNEGSKA (reference sequence). The CDR3 nucleotides are TGCAGTGCTAGCCGTGGCGTCGCCGGGGAGCTGTTTTTT. As protein: CSASRGVAGELFF.

J is TRBJ2-5 and V is TRBV25-1, with D perhaps matching TRBD1 or TRBD2 (6 bases each). Germline loops: CDR1 MGHDK, CDR2 SYGVNS. V lost 5 bases and J lost 4, with 20 bases in between. The CDR3 is 16 amino acids. CDR3 nucleotide sequence: TGTGCCAGCAGTCCCGAAAGTGGGGGGCCGGGAGAGACCCAGTACTTC. It translates to CASSPESGGPGETQYF.

In its sample, this clonotype was seen many times. The chain carries TRBV24-1 and TRBJ2-2; the match to TRBD1 covers 7 bases. The J segment lost 6 bases and the V segment lost 6 bases, leaving 3 bases of the junction unmatched. Germline values: CDR1 KGHDR, CDR2 SFDVKD. There are 13 residues in the CDR3. The CDR3 region is CATSRQGSGELFF. In DNA form, the CDR3 reads TGTGCCACCAGTCGACAGGGCTCCGGGGAGCTGTTTTTT.

This chain links TRBV5-1 with TRBJ2-6, with D perhaps TRBD2 (7 bases). Looked up from germline, CDR1 is SGHRS and CDR2 is YFSETQ. The CDR3 has 17 residues. V lost 3 bases and J 0 bases, leaving 13 bases between the germline ends. The CDR3 coding sequence is TGCGCCAGCAGCTCATACGCGGGGGCCTCTGGGGCCAACGTCCTGACTTTC. It encodes CASSSYAGASGANVLTF. The full variable domain, with the rest looked up from reference TRBV5-1 and TRBJ2-6, is KAGVTQTPRYLIKTRGQQVTLSCSPISGHRSVSWYQQTPGQGLQFLFEYFSETQRNKGNFPGRFSGRQFSNSRSEMNVSTLELGDSALYLCASSSYAGASGANVLTFGAGSRLTVL.

This clonotype was counted at least ten times. This sequence joins TRBV6-5 and TRBJ2-7; 9 bases match TRBD2. The germline V gene has CDR1 MNHEY and CDR2 SVGAGI. V was pared by 2 bases and J by 3 bases, with 8 bases of the junction left unmatched. There are 16 residues in the CDR3. The CDR3 spells CASSYGPPTSGYEQYF. The CDR3, as DNA: TGTGCCAGCAGTTACGGACCCCCGACTAGCGGCTACGAGCAGTACTTC.

This clonotype was counted many times. This chain links TRBV29-1 with TRBJ2-1; 11 bases match TRBD2. CDR3 size: 15 residues. Germline CDR1 is SQVTM and CDR2 is ANQGSEA. The junction had 9 bases not matched to a gene; V was cut back by 3 bases and J by 8 bases. The CDR3 is CSVENSGRAKDEQFF. Written as DNA, the CDR3 is TGCAGCGTTGAGAATAGCGGGAGGGCCAAGGATGAGCAGTTCTTC.

CDR3 loop: CSARVSGQLNTGELFF. The CDR3 region has the DNA TGCAGTGCTAGAGTCTCGGGCCAGCTGAACACCGGGGAGCTGTTTTTT. The rearrangement joins TRBV20-1 to TRBJ2-2; the D is unclear. Trimming stripped 1 base from V and 1 base from J, with 13 bases between. CDR1 DFQATT and CDR2 SNEGSKA come from the germline V gene (reference sequence). CDR3 length: 16 residues.

There are many counts of this clonotype. This chain joins TRBV20-1 and TRBJ2-5, with 7 bases that match TRBD2. CDR1 DFQATT and CDR2 SNEGSKA come from the germline V gene (reference sequence). The CDR3 has 14 residues. J was trimmed by 9 bases and V by 0 bases; bases with no gene match: 10. The CDR3 sequence is CSARDRTRDNAQYF. CDR3 coding DNA: TGCAGTGCTAGAGATAGGACTAGGGATAATGCCCAGTACTTC.

This clonotype was observed a few times. J is TRBJ1-3 and V is TRBV5-1; 9 bases align to TRBD1. This CDR3 region has 15 residues. Germline trimming cut 5 bases from V and 2 bases from J; bases unmatched to any gene: 5. From germline, CDR1 is SGHRS and CDR2 YFSETQ. CDR3 region: CASRGQGFTGNTIYF. The CDR3 nucleotides read TGCGCCAGCAGGGGACAGGGATTTACTGGAAACACCATATATTTT.

The chain has TRBV5-4 and TRBJ2-3; 10 bases fit TRBD2. The CDR3 runs to 17 residues. The germline CDR1 and CDR2 sequences are SGHNT and YYREEE (reference sequence). J was trimmed by 0 bases and V by 2 bases; bases with no gene match: 6. CDR3 residues: CASSFQLAGGSTDTQYF. As DNA, the CDR3 is TGTGCCAGCAGCTTCCAGTTAGCGGGAGGTAGCACAGATACGCAGTATTTT.

The chain employs TRBV6-5 and TRBJ2-7; 7 nucleotides match TRBD1. With V trimmed by 6 bases and J by 2 bases, 13 bases remained unmatched. This CDR3 spans 16 amino acids. Germline V gene data show CDR1 as MNHEY and CDR2 as SVGAGI. The chain's CDR3 is CASRASTGLKAYEQYF. CDR3 DNA sequence: TGTGCCAGCAGAGCCTCGACAGGGCTGAAAGCCTACGAGCAGTACTTC.

This clonotype was observed many times. The chain has TRBV6-6 and TRBJ2-7; D could derive from TRBD1 or TRBD2 (5 bases each). The V end was cut by 6 bases, the J end by 0 bases, with 12 bases between. Germline V gives CDR1 MNHNY, CDR2 SVGAGI (reference sequence). CDR3 size: 14 residues. The DNA of the CDR3 is TGTGCCAGCAGCTGGGGACGGTACTCCTACGAGCAGTACTTC. This translates into CASSWGRYSYEQYF.

This clonotype was seen only a few times. The chain joins TRBV7-8 to TRBJ2-2, with 10 nucleotides matching TRBD1. This CDR3 has 17 amino acids. Germline V gene sequence: CDR1 SGHVS, CDR2 FQNEAQ. With 7 bases clipped from V and 1 base from J, the junction kept 9 bases outside the gene matches. The chain's CDR3 is CASNRRGQGMNTGELFF. The CDR3 DNA reads as TGTGCCAGCAACAGGCGGGGACAGGGGATGAACACCGGGGAGCTGTTTTTT.

The chain uses TRBV5-1 and TRBJ2-3; 11 bases agree with TRBD1. CDR3 length: 15 residues. With V trimmed by 0 bases and J by 5 bases, 2 bases remained unmatched. CDR1 and CDR2 (germline): SGHRS, YFSETQ. The CDR3 region is CASSLEDRGRDTQYF. CDR3 DNA sequence: TGCGCCAGCAGCTTGGAGGACAGGGGGCGAGATACGCAGTATTTT.

This clonotype was seen a few times. The gene calls are TRBV5-1 and TRBJ1-4; D is ambiguous. CDR1 SGHRS and CDR2 YFSETQ come from the germline V gene. Trimming took 3 bases from V and 0 from J, leaving 3 bases between them. The length of the CDR3 is 13 residues. CDR3 DNA sequence: TGCGCCAGCAGCTGGGCAACTAATGAAAAACTGTTTTTT. It yields the protein CASSWATNEKLFF.

V gene TRBV4-1 combines with J gene TRBJ1-5, with D unclear. This CDR3 has 14 residues. In germline, CDR1 is MGHRA, CDR2 YSYEKL. V lost 1 base to trimming and J lost 7 bases, with 11 bases between them. CDR3 in amino acids: CASSQGETWQPQHF. The CDR3 nucleotides read TGCGCCAGCAGCCAAGGAGAGACCTGGCAGCCCCAGCATTTT.

This clonotype was counted at least ten times. The chain couples TRBV10-3 to TRBJ1-1, with D unclear. The CDR3 loop spans 13 amino acids. Germline CDR1 and CDR2: ENHRY and SYGVKD. Between the trimmed V and J ends, which lost 6 bases and 0 bases, there was a span of 8 bases. The CDR3 spells CAIRPGLNTEAFF. The CDR3 bases are TGTGCCATCAGGCCGGGCTTGAACACTGAAGCTTTCTTT.

This clonotype was counted between two and nine times. V and J are TRBV12-3 or TRBV12-4 and TRBJ1-6; D gene unclear. Trimming stripped 3 bases from V and 7 bases from J, with 7 bases between. The CDR3 has 13 amino acids. The CDR3 region has the DNA TGTGCCAGCAGTTTTCTCCGGAATTCACCCCTCCACTTT. It yields the protein CASSFLRNSPLHF.

This clonotype was observed many times. The chain combines TRBV9 with TRBJ2-5; perhaps TRBD1 as D (6 bases). The CDR3 totals 12 residues. Trimming stripped 3 bases from V and 5 bases from J, with 8 bases between. CDR1 and CDR2 (germline): SGDLS, YYNGEE. In nucleotides, the CDR3 is TGTGCCAGCAGCGGGGGGCTGGAGACCCAGTACTTC. Amino acids: CASSGGLETQYF. Together with reference TRBV9 and TRBJ2-5, the CDR3 gives the full variable domain: DSGVTQTPKHLITATGQRVTLRCSPRSGDLSVYWYQQSLDQGLQFLIQYYNGEERAKGNILERFSAQQFPDLHSELNLSSLELGDSALYFCASSGGLETQYFGPGTRLLVL.